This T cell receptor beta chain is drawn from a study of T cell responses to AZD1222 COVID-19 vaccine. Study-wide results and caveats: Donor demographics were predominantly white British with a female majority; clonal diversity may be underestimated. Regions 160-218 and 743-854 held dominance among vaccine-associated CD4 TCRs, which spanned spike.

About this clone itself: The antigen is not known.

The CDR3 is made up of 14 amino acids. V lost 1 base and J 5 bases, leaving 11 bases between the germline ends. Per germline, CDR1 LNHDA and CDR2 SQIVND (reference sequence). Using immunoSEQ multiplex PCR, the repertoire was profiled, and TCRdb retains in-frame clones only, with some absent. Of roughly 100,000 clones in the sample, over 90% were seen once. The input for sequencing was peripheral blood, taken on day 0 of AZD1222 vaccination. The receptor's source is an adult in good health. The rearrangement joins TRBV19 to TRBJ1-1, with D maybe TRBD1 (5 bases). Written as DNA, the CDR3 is TGTGCCAGTAGTATAGGGGGGGTTTCTACTGAAGCTTTCTTT. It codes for CASSIGGVSTEAFF.